This TCR beta chain was identified during a study of PD-1 blockade in classical Hodgkin lymphoma. Time point given: cycle 4 day 1 (C4D1), after about 6 weeks of nivolumab. No patient escaped relapse after autologous stem cell transplantation, and brentuximab vedotin exposure varied. Purified CD4+ T cells were obtained from thawed PBMCs through magnetic negative selection. Measured with immunoSEQ multiplex PCR; TCRdb has only the in-frame clones, and not every one. The sample records 15,000 to 25,000 clones, 70% to 90% being singletons. V was clipped by 6 bases and J by 0 bases, with 11 bases between them. Germline CDR1 is MDHEN and CDR2 is SYDVKM. The CDR3 has 14 amino acids.

The V and J genes are TRBV28 and TRBJ1-2; D is unresolved. The sample consisted of CD4+ T cells from blood, taken before the fourth cycle of nivolumab. This TCR was sampled from a human donor with classical Hodgkin lymphoma. CDR3 region: CASSYSDPNYGYTF. CDR3 in DNA: TGTGCCAGCAGCTACAGCGATCCTAACTATGGCTACACCTTC.